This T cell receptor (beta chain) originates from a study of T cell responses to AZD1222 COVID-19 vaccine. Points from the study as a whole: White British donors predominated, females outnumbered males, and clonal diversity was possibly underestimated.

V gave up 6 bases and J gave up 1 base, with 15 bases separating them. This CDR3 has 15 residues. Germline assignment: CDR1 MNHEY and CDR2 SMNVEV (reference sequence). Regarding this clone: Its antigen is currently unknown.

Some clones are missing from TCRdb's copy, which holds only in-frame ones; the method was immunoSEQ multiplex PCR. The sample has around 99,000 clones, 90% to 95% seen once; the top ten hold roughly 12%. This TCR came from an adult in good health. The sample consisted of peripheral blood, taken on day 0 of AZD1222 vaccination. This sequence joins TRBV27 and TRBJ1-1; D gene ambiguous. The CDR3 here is CASRPRTAENTEAFF. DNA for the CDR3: TGTGCCAGCAGACCTAGGACGGCAGAGAACACTGAAGCTTTCTTT.